This T cell receptor (beta chain) was retrieved from a study of beta chain features in type 1 diabetes. Sorted populations all exceeded 95% purity. Findings and limits, study-wide: Possible PCR preference for shorter templates applied equally to patients and controls.

The whole isolated RNA underwent reverse transcription, so sequencing captured expressed TCRB transcripts. Repertoires were generated with immunoSEQ multiplex PCR, while TCRdb's copy carries only in-frame clones and drops some. The sample yields 120,000 to 150,000 clones, about 10% seen once. With regard to this clone: The antigen remains undetermined.

This receptor was taken from a man between 18 and 35 years old in good health. The material sequenced was naive CD4+ T cells from blood.

CDR3 nucleotide sequence: TGCGCCAGCAGCTTGGGCCAGGGCGGCACAGATACGCAGTATTTT. Its translation is CASSLGQGGTDTQYF. The V and J genes are TRBV5-1 and TRBJ2-3; D perhaps matches TRBD1 (5 bases). CDR3 size: 15 residues. Germline CDR1 reads SGHRS; CDR2 reads YFSETQ. V lost 0 bases to trimming and J lost 1 base, with 9 bases between them.